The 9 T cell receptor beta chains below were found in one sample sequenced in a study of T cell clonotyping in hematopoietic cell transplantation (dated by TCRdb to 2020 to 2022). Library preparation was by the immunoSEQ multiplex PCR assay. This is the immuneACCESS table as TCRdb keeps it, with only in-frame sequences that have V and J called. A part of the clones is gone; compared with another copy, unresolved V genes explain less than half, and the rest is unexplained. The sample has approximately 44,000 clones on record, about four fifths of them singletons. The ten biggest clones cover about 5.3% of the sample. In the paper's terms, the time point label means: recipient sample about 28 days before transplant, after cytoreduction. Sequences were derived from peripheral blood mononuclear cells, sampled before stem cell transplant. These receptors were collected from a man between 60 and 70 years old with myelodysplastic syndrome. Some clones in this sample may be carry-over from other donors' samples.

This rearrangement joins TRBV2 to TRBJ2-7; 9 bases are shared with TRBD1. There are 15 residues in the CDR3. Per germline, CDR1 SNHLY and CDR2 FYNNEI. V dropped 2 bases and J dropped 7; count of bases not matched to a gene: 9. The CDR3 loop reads CASSEWSWGQGEQYF. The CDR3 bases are TGTGCCAGCAGTGAATGGAGCTGGGGACAGGGAGAGCAGTACTTC.

The CDR3 region has the DNA TGTGCCAGCAGTGGGAGCTACGAGCAGTACTTC. Encoded protein: CASSGSYEQYF. The chain carries TRBV7-2 and TRBJ2-7; D may be TRBD2 (5 bases). V lost 6 bases and J 3 bases, leaving 6 bases between the germline ends. The CDR3 loop spans 11 amino acids. Germline lookup yields CDR1 SGHTA and CDR2 FQGNSA.

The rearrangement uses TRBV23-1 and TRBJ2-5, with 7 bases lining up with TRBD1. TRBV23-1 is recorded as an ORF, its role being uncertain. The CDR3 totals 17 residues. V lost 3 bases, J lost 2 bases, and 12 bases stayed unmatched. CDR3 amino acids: CASSHLTPGQKQETQYF. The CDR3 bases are TGCGCCAGCAGTCACTTGACACCGGGACAGAAGCAAGAGACCCAGTACTTC.

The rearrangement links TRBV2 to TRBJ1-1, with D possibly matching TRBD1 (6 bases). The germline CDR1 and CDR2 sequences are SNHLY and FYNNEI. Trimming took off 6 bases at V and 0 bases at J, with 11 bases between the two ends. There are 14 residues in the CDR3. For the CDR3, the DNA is TGTGCCAGCAGAAGGACAGAGATGAACACTGAAGCTTTCTTT. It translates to CASRRTEMNTEAFF.

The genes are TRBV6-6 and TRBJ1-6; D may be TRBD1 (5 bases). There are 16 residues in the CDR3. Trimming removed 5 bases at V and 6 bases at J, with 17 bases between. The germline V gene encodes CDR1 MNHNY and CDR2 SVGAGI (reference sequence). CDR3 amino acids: CASSQMAGPLNSPLHF. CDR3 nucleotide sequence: TGTGCCAGCAGTCAAATGGCGGGGCCCCTTAATTCACCCCTCCACTTT.

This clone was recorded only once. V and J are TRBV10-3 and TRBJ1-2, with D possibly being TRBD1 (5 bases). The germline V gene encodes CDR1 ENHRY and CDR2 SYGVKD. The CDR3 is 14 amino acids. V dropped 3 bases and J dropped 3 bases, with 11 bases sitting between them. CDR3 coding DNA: TGTGCCATCAGTGAAAGACAGTCCTACTATGGCTACACCTTC. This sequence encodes CAISERQSYYGYTF.

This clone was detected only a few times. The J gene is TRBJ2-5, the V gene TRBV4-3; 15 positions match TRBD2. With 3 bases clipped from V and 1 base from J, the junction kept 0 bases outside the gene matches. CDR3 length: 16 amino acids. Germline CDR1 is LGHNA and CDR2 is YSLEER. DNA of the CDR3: TGCGCCAGCAGCCAGGGACTAGCGGGGGGCCAAGAGACCCAGTACTTC. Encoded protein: CASSQGLAGGQETQYF.

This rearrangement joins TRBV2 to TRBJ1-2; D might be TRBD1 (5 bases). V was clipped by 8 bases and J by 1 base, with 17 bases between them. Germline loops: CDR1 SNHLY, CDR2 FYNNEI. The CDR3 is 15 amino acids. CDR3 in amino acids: CASGAKGNFNYGYTF. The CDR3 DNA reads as TGTGCCAGCGGGGCCAAAGGCAATTTTAACTATGGCTACACCTTC.

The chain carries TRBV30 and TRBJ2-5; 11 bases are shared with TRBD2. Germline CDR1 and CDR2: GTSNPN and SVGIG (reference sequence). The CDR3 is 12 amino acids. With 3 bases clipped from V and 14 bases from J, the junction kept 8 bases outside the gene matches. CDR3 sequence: CAWSKIAGGSYF. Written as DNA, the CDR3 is TGTGCCTGGAGCAAAATAGCGGGGGGGAGTTACTTC. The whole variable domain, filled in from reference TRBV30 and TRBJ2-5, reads SQTIHQWPATLVQPVGSPLSLECTVEGTSNPNLYWYRQAAGRGLQLLFYSVGIGQISSEVPQNLSASRPQDRQFILSSKKLLLSDSGFYLCAWSKIAGGSYFGPGTRLLVL.